This passage covers 13 T cell receptor beta chains from one sample sequenced in a study of cytomegalovirus exposure and HLA in healthy donors. Data came from immunoSEQ multiplex PCR; TCRdb stores just in-frame clones and leaves some out. The table lists 55,000 to 75,000 clones, approximately 94% of them singletons. Sequencing used PBMCs. These receptors came from a man between 18 and 29 years old in good health and CMV-seropositive.

The count of this clone is one. This chain uses TRBV7-2 with TRBJ1-5; the D gene is possibly TRBD1 (5 bases). The germline gives CDR1 SGHTA, CDR2 FQGNSA. V was shortened by 1 base and J by 7 bases, with 14 bases between the two germline ends. There are 15 residues in the CDR3. In DNA form, the CDR3 reads TGTGCCAGCAGCTTAGTCTCAGGGTCCCACCAGCCCCAGCATTTT. It codes for CASSLVSGSHQPQHF.

This clone was observed a single time. The chain employs TRBV5-4 and TRBJ2-1; 7 bases map to TRBD2. The V gene end was trimmed by 2 bases and the J gene end by 6 bases; junction bases not matched to a gene: 8. This CDR3 comprises 15 residues. Germline CDR1 reads SGHNT; CDR2 reads YYREEE (reference sequence). The CDR3 spells CASSFPGASGNEQFF. CDR3 sequence (DNA): TGTGCCAGCAGCTTTCCCGGGGCTAGCGGCAATGAGCAGTTCTTC.

This chain links TRBV11-1 with TRBJ2-3; 12 nucleotides match TRBD1. Germline values: CDR1 SGHAT, CDR2 FQDESV (reference sequence). Trimming removed 5 bases from V and 3 bases from J; junction bases left unmatched: 3. The CDR3 totals 15 residues. The CDR3 nucleotides read TGTGCCAGCAGCCGGGACAGGGGGCGGACAGATACGCAGTATTTT. Translated, it gives CASSRDRGRTDTQYF.

V usage is TRBV28 and J usage is TRBJ2-7; D is perhaps TRBD1 (6 bases). V was trimmed by 6 bases and J by 3 bases, leaving 18 bases between them. Germline-derived CDR1 and CDR2 are MDHEN and SYDVKM. The CDR3 loop spans 15 amino acids. This chain's CDR3 is CASSSEGEINYEQYF. The DNA for the CDR3 is TGTGCCAGCAGCTCAGAGGGGGAGATCAACTACGAGCAGTACTTC.

The CDR3: CASSPQGEGSPLHF. The CDR3 nucleotides are TGTGCCAGCAGCCCACAAGGGGAGGGATCACCCCTCCACTTT. The genes are TRBV9 and TRBJ1-6, with a weak D call TRBD1 (5 bases). Germline V gene lookup returns CDR1 SGDLS and CDR2 YYNGEE. This CDR3 contains 14 residues. V dropped 4 bases and J dropped 10 bases, with 15 bases sitting between them.

This clone has just one count. This CDR3 is CASSLEGIGGTEAFF. The CDR3, as DNA: TGCGCCAGCAGCTTGGAGGGGATAGGTGGCACTGAAGCTTTCTTT. The chain recombines TRBV5-1 with TRBJ1-1; maybe TRBD1 (5 bases). Between the trimmed V and J ends, which lost 0 bases and 4 bases, there was a span of 13 bases. The V gene's germline CDR1 is SGHRS and CDR2 YFSETQ. CDR3 length: 15 residues.

The chain uses TRBV19 and TRBJ2-7; 7 bases fit TRBD2. The CDR3 has 14 residues. Germline V lookup: CDR1 LNHDA, CDR2 SQIVND (reference sequence). J was trimmed by 7 bases and V by 4 bases; bases with no gene match: 10. In DNA form, the CDR3 reads TGTGCCAGTAGTACCGCGGTATTAGCGGGTGAGCAGTACTTC. As protein: CASSTAVLAGEQYF.

The chain carries TRBV18 and TRBJ1-1, with D tentatively TRBD1 (6 bases). Germline CDR1 and CDR2: KGHSH and LQKENI. The CDR3 sequence is 13 residues long. Trimming stripped 8 bases from V and 6 bases from J, with 16 bases between. The CDR3: CASAYTGLPEAFF. In nucleotides, the CDR3 is TGTGCCAGCGCCTACACAGGGCTCCCTGAAGCTTTCTTT.

The rearrangement joins TRBV10-3 to TRBJ2-3; the match to TRBD1 covers 7 bases. The length of the CDR3 is 15 residues. CDR1 is ENHRY, CDR2 SYGVKD, per germline. The junction had 6 bases not matched to a gene; V was cut back by 4 bases and J by 2 bases. Here the CDR3 reads CAISVDRDDTDTQYF. The CDR3 coding sequence is TGTGCCATCAGTGTCGACAGGGACGACACAGATACGCAGTATTTT.

V and J are TRBV19 and TRBJ1-5; 7 positions agree with TRBD1. CDR3 length equals 15 residues. Germline V gene sequence: CDR1 LNHDA, CDR2 SQIVND (reference sequence). The junction had 10 bases not matched to a gene; V was cut back by 6 bases and J by 5 bases. For the CDR3, the DNA is TGTGCCAGTAGCCCCGACAGGGCTTTCGATCAGCCCCAGCATTTT. Residues: CASSPDRAFDQPQHF. Based on the CDR3 plus reference TRBV19 and TRBJ1-5, the full variable domain is DGGITQSPKYLFRKEGQNVTLSCEQNLNHDAMYWYRQDPGQGLRLIYYSQIVNDFQKGDIAEGYSVSREKKESFPLTVTSAQKNPTAFYLCASSPDRAFDQPQHFGDGTRLSIL.

J is TRBJ2-7 and V is TRBV10-3, with 15 bases lining up with TRBD2. The ends lost 0 bases at V and 7 bases at J; junction bases unmatched: 10. The germline V gene encodes CDR1 ENHRY and CDR2 SYGVKD. This CDR3 contains 18 residues. Here the CDR3 DNA reads TGTGCCATCAGTGAGTCAAAGGGACTAGCGGGAGGAATAGGGGAGCAGTACTTC. Encoded protein: CAISESKGLAGGIGEQYF.

CDR3: CASSSLEREGPFEQFF. The CDR3 DNA sequence: TGTGCCAGCAGCTCGCTAGAGCGGGAGGGCCCTTTTGAGCAGTTCTTC. The rearrangement joins TRBV5-6 to TRBJ2-1; 10 nucleotides align to TRBD2. Germline trimming cut 3 bases from V and 9 bases from J; bases unmatched to any gene: 12. This CDR3 contains 16 residues. Per the germline V gene, CDR1 is SGHDT and CDR2 is YYEEEE. Full variable domain (remainder filled in from reference TRBV5-6 and TRBJ2-1): DAGVTQSPTHLIKTRGQQVTLRCSPKSGHDTVSWYQQALGQGPQFIFQYYEEEERQRGNFPDRFSGHQFPNYSSELNVNALLLGDSALYLCASSSLEREGPFEQFFGPGTRLTVL.

The chain carries TRBV19 and TRBJ2-1; TRBD2 is a possible D gene (6 bases). Germline V CDR1 and CDR2: LNHDA, SQIVND (reference sequence). V was shortened by 6 bases and J by 4 bases, with 13 bases between the two germline ends. The CDR3 spans 14 residues. DNA for the CDR3: TGTGCCAGTAGGGAGGGCGGGATATACAATGAGCAGTTCTTC. Translation: CASREGGIYNEQFF.